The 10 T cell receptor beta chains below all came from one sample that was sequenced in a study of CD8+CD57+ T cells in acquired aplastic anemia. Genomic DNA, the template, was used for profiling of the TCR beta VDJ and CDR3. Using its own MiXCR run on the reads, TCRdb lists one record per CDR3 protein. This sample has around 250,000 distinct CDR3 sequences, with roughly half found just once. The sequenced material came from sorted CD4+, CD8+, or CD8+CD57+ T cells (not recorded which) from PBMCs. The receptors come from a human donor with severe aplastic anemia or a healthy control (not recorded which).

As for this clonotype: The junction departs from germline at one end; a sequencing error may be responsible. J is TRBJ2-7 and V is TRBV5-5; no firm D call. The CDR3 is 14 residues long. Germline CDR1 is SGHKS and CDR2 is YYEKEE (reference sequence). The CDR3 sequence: CASSPGPGDYEQYF. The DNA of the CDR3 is TGCGCCAGCAGCCCTGGGCCAGGAGACTACGAGCAGTACTTC.

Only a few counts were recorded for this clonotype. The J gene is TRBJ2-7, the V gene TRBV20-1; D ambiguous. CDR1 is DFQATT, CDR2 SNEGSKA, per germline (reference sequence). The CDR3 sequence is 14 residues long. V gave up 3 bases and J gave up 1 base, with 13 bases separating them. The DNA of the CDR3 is TGCAGTGCTAGTGGCCCACGGCTATCCTACGAGCAGTACTTC. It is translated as CSASGPRLSYEQYF.

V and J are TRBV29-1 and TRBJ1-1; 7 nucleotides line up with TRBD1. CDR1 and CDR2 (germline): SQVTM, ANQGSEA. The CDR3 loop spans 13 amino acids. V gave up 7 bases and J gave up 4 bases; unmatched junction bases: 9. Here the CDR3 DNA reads TGCAGCGGCCGACAGGGAGGGGTCACTGAAGCTTTCTTT. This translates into CSGRQGGVTEAFF. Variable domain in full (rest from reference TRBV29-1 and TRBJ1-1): SAVISQKPSRDICQRGTSLTIQCQVDSQVTMMFWYRQQPGQSLTLIATANQGSEATYESGFVIDKFPISRPNLTFSTLTVSNMSPEDSSIYLCSGRQGGVTEAFFGQGTRLTVV.

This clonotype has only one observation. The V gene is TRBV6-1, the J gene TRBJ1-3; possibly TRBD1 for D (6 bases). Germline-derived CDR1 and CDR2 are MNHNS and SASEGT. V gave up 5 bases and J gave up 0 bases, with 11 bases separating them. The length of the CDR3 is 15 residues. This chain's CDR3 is CASSIQGNSGNTIYF. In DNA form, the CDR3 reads TGTGCCAGCAGTATACAGGGCAACTCTGGAAACACCATATATTTT.

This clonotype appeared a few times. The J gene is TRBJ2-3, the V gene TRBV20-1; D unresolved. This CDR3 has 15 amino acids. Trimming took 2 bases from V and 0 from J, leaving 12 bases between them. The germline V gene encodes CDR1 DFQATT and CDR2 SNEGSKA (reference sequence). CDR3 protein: CSARLSPLSTDTQYF. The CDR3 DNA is TGCAGTGCTAGACTTTCTCCCTTAAGCACAGATACGCAGTATTTT.

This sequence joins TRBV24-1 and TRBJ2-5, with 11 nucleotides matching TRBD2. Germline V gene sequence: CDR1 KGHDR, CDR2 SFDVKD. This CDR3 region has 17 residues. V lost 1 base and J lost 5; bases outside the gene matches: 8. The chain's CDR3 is CATSDFSSSGGWETQYF. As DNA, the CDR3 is TGTGCCACCAGTGATTTTTCGTCTAGCGGGGGGTGGGAGACCCAGTACTTC.

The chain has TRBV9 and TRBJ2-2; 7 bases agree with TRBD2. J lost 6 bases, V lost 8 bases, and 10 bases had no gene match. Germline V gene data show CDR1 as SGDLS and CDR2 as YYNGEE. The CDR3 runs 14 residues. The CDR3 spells CASSILAEAGELFF. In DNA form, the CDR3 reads TGTGCCAGTAGTATTCTAGCGGAGGCCGGGGAGCTGTTTTTT. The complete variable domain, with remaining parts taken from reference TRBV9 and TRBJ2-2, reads DSGVTQTPKHLITATGQRVTLRCSPRSGDLSVYWYQQSLDQGLQFLIQYYNGEERAKGNILERFSAQQFPDLHSELNLSSLELGDSALYFCASSILAEAGELFFGEGSRLTVL.

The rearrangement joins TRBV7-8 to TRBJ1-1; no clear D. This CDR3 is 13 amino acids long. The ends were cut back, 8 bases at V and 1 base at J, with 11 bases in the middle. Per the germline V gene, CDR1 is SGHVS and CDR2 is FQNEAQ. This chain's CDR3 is CASRPVRNTEAFF. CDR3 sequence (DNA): TGTGCCAGCCGCCCGGTAAGGAACACTGAAGCTTTCTTT.

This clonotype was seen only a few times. In nucleotides, the CDR3 is TGTGCCAGCAGTGAGCAGGGCGCGGGGGATACGCAGTATTTT. Translating it yields CASSEQGAGDTQYF. This rearrangement joins TRBV6-4 to TRBJ2-3, with D possibly TRBD2 on 6 matching bases. Germline V gives CDR1 MRHNA, CDR2 SNTAGT. This CDR3 is built from 14 residues. V lost 3 bases, J lost 6 bases, and 13 bases lay in between.

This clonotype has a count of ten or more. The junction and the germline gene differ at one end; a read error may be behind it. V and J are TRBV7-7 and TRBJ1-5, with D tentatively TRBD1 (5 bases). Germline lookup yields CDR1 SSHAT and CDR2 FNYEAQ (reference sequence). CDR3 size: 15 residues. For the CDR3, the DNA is TGTGCTAGCAGCCCCGGCCGGGACCGCAATCAGCCCCAGCATTTT. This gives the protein CASSPGRDRNQPQHF.